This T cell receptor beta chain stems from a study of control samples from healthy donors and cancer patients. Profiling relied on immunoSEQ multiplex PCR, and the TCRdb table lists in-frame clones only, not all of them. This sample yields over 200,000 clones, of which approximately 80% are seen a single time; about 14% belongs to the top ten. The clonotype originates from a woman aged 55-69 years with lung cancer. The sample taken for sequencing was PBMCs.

The CDR3 reads CATRGTGNYGYTF. The CDR3 DNA is TGTGCCACCAGGGGGACAGGCAACTATGGCTACACCTTC. The chain recombines TRBV15 with TRBJ1-2, with 8 bases identical to TRBD1. V lost 6 bases and J lost 2; bases outside the gene matches: 2. The CDR3 consists of 13 residues. Per germline, CDR1 LNHNV and CDR2 YYDKDF (reference sequence).